The T cell receptor beta chain under discussion was sequenced for a study of human T cells and chemical hapten exposure. Time point noted: patch test 2, 6 weeks after DPC sensitization. Documented treatment: therapeutic diphenylcyclopropenone sensitization with weekly scalp DPC. TCRdb itself ran the RACE reads through MiXCR, one entry per CDR3 protein. The sample holds around 80,000 distinct CDR3 sequences, 6.5% to 8% seen once. This clonotype occurred many times. V gave up 5 bases and J gave up 4 bases; unmatched junction bases: 9. Germline-derived CDR1 and CDR2 are SNHLY and FYNNEI. The CDR3 has 15 residues.

The source of this sequence is a woman in her thirties with alopecia areata. Some clones in this sample may be carry-over from other donors' samples. Sequencing used whole blood, obtained in connection with sensitization to the hapten diphenylcyclopropenone (DPC). This chain connects TRBV2 to TRBJ2-3, with TRBD2 matching 7 bases. The CDR3 nucleotides read TGTGCCAGCAGTCTCGGGACTACACATCCAGATACGCAGTATTTT. Its translation is CASSLGTTHPDTQYF.